The source of this T cell receptor beta chain is a study of T cells in Graves' hyperthyroidism and ophthalmopathy. Amplified TCR beta CDR3 regions derived from RNA transcripts. HTBI primers were used for first-round RT-PCR of the TCR CDR3. TCRdb called the multiplex PCR reads again in MiXCR, with one record for every CDR3 protein. The data show about 740,000 distinct CDR3 sequences, with 12% to 15% seen just once and roughly a tenth held by the top ten. With 4 bases removed from V and 4 bases from J, the gap between germline ends came to 17 bases. The germline CDR1 and CDR2 sequences are KGHSH and LQKENI. This CDR3 is 16 amino acids long. The study excluded patients with uncontrolled infection, other autoimmune disease, pregnancy or lactation. Clinical symptoms, serum thyroxine and TRAb, thyroid ultrasound and orbital computed tomography were used for the diagnoses.

The clonotype originates from a woman under 30 with Graves' hyperthyroidism. Specimen: blood. The rearrangement links TRBV18 to TRBJ2-1, with D perhaps TRBD1 (6 bases). This CDR3 reads CASSLYQGLGYNEQFF. CDR3 coding DNA: TGTGCCAGCTCACTATATCAGGGGTTAGGATACAATGAGCAGTTCTTC.